This TCR beta chain was identified in a study of graft-versus-host responses after intestinal transplantation. Across the study: Transplant types were multivisceral, liver-intestinal, or isolated intestinal. Recipients uniformly received anti-thymocyte globulin induction, followed by tacrolimus and steroids for roughly 3 years. The study's findings and limits: Early post-transplant HvG declines were associated with peak circulating GvH clone levels.

With regard to this clone: What it binds is not known.

The method was immunoSEQ multiplex PCR; TCRdb's version includes in-frame clones alone and lacks a portion of them. The data show fewer than 130,000 clones, just over 90% seen once. This sequence originates from a human donor who received an intestinal transplant. The sequencing here drew on unstimulated CD8+ T cells sorted from spleen or lymph node cells, taken before intestinal transplant.

The CDR3 here is CASSVVGRGSYNEQFF. DNA of the CDR3: TGTGCCAGCAGCGTAGTGGGAAGGGGCTCCTACAATGAGCAGTTCTTC. The chain carries TRBV9 and TRBJ2-1, with D possibly TRBD1 on 5 matching bases. The CDR3 is 16 amino acids. Germline loops: CDR1 SGDLS, CDR2 YYNGEE. Trimming removed 0 bases at V and 0 bases at J, with 10 bases between.